This T cell receptor beta chain was recovered during a study of T cell responses to AZD1222 COVID-19 vaccine (dated by TCRdb to about 2021). Concerning the study at large: Because spike-specific TCR depth and breadth did not differ between the two schedules, AZD1222 recipients who got a second dose at roughly 4 weeks were pooled with those who got a second dose at roughly 12 weeks. A total of 233 trial participants underwent TCR sequencing, of whom nearly 210 received two doses of AZD1222 and about 25 received two doses of the MenACWY control vaccine. Trial participants were enrolled into age subgroups of 18-55, 56-69 and 70-plus years, which contained roughly 150, 30 and 60 TCR-sequenced participants, respectively. Results and caveats for the whole study, not just this receptor: Most participants were white British and females outnumbered males, and the authors suggested that clonal diversity may have been underestimated. The 56-69-year group was small, and its depth increase did not reach significance, likely because of low power. Conclusions about previously exposed vaccinees are limited because only 6 or 7 AZD1222 recipients were SARS-CoV-2 seropositive at baseline. Nearly half of unique spike-specific TCRs reportedly recognized epitopes outside regions mutated in the B.1.351 and B.1.1.7 variants. Because no day 14 peak-response samples were available, repertoires were characterized only after the peak T cell response. The vaccine-associated CD4 TCRs covered the entire spike protein, and the dominant responses fell in regions 160-218 and 743-854. A significant rise in spike-specific TCR breadth and depth was observed after two AZD1222 doses relative to day 0 and relative to MenACWY recipients.

The CDR3 regions of human TCRbeta chains were analyzed by immunosequencing. The authors' pipeline ran thus. TCRs in the repertoires were compared against a reference library of SARS-CoV-2-specific TCRs that had been generated with the MIRA antigen-specificity platform. Breadth was defined as the fraction of unique TCRs that were SARS-CoV-2-associated. Depth was defined as the fraction of total T cells that were SARS-CoV-2-associated. Using the MIRA data, each spike-specific TCR was mapped to the spike region that the TCR reacts to and placed in a CD4 or CD8 class. Log10-transformed breadth and depth values were compared by one-way ANOVA with Sidak's multiple comparisons tests. TCRdb's version of the immuneACCESS table is confined to in-frame rearrangements and falls short of the full clone set. An unresolved V gene accounts for under half of the shortfall where checked; the remainder is of unknown origin. V and J calls plus clone size are reproduced from that table; the DNA served to infer D and trimming. The sample has around 180,000 clones on record, around 90% of them singletons. Of the sample, about 2.5% is held by the ten largest clones.

On this clone: Its target antigen remains unknown. Base qualities are not recorded, but no much larger clone differs from it by a single base.

The germline V gene provides CDR1 LGHNT and CDR2 FRNRAP. Trimming removed 6 bases from V and 1 base from J; the gene matches leave 3 bases unexplained. The CDR3 covers 14 residues, taking in both the cysteine and the phenylalanine. Only the CDR3 region is kept as DNA, spanning 42 bases read in frame from base 1. The time point label, read with the paper, signifies: baseline before first vaccination. The vaccinee samples were drawn from two UK trials, COV001 and COV002, one of which was a single-blind randomized controlled phase 2/3 trial testing AZD1222 (ChAdOx1 nCoV-19) in healthy adults. Trial participant PBMC samples were collected at day 0 and day 28 after the second dose for TCRbeta chain sequencing.

This sequence was found in an adult in good health. The rearranged chain carries TRBV12-5 and TRBJ1-1, and 9 junctional nucleotides match TRBD1. The specimen was peripheral blood, collected on day 0 of AZD1222 vaccination. The CDR3: CASGRQGGNTEAFF. DNA sequence: TGTGCTAGTGGCCGACAGGGGGGGAACACTGAAGCTTTCTTT.